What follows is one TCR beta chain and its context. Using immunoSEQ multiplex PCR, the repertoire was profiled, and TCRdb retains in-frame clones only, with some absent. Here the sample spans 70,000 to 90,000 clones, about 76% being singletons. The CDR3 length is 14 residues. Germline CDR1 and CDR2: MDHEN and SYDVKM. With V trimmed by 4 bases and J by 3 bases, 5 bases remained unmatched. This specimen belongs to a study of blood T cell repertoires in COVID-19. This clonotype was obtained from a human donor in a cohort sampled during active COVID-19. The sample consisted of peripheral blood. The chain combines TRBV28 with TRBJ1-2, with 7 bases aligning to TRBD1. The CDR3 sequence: CASSSSQGDYGYTF. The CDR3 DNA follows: TGTGCCAGCAGTTCGAGCCAGGGGGACTATGGCTACACCTTC.